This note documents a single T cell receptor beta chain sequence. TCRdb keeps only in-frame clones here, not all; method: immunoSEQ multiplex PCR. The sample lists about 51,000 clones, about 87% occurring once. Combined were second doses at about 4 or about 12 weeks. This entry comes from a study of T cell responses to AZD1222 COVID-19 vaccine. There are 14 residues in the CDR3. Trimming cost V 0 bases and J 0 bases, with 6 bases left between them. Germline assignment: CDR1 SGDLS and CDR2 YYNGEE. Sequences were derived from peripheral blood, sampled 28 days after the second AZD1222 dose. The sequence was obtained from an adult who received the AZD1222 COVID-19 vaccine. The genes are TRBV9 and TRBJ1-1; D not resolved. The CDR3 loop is CASSVDLMNTEAFF. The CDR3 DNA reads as TGTGCCAGCAGCGTAGATCTGATGAACACTGAAGCTTTCTTT.